Ten or more counts support the clone carrying this T cell receptor beta chain. Its specificity is unknown. Via MiXCR, TCRdb re-called the RT-PCR reads, giving one row per CDR3 protein. The sample holds hundreds of thousands of distinct CDR3 sequences, over 10% seen once. The sample belongs to a study of response to subunit inactivated influenza vaccine. Trimming cost V 7 bases and J 6 bases, with 13 bases left between them. Germline V gives CDR1 MNHNS, CDR2 SASEGT. The CDR3 sequence is 13 residues long. Broader study findings: The authors suggested that every seasonal influenza vaccination recruits few new T cells.

Sequenced material: PBMCs from blood, taken 45 days after vaccination. The chain employs TRBV6-1 and TRBJ1-5, with D hard to call. This sequence originates from a man aged 50 to 59 who received an inactivated influenza vaccine. CDR3 bases: TGTGCCAGCACGGAGACTCTCTCTCAGCCCCAGCATTTT. It encodes CASTETLSQPQHF.